This T cell receptor (beta chain) was sequenced for a study of blood T cell repertoires in COVID-19. This CDR3 spans 15 amino acids. Germline V gives CDR1 WSHSY, CDR2 SAAADI. V lost 3 bases, J lost 3 bases, and 11 bases lay in between. Assay: immunoSEQ multiplex PCR; the TCRdb copy retains only in-frame clones and omits some. The sample lists approximately 350,000 clones, more than 75% seen once, with 2.5% to 4% in the top ten. The clonotype comes from a woman aged 18-30 years who had recovered from COVID-19. V gene TRBV10-2 combines with J gene TRBJ2-2; D is possibly TRBD2 (5 bases). The sequenced sample was peripheral blood. CDR3 coding DNA: TGCGCCAGCAGTGAAGTTTGGCGGGACACCGGGGAGCTGTTTTTT. Its translation: CASSEVWRDTGELFF.